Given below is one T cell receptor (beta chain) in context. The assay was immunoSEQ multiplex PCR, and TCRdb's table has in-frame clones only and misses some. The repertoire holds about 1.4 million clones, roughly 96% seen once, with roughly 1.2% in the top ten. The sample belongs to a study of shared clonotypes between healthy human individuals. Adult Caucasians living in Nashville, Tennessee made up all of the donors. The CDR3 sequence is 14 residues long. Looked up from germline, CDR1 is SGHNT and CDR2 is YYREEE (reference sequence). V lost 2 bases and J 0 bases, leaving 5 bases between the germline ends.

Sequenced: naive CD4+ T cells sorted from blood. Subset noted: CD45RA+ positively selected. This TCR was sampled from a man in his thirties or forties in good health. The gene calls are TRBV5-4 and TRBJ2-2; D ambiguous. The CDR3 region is CASSFRSNTGELFF. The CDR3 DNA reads TGTGCCAGCAGCTTTCGCTCGAACACCGGGGAGCTGTTTTTT.